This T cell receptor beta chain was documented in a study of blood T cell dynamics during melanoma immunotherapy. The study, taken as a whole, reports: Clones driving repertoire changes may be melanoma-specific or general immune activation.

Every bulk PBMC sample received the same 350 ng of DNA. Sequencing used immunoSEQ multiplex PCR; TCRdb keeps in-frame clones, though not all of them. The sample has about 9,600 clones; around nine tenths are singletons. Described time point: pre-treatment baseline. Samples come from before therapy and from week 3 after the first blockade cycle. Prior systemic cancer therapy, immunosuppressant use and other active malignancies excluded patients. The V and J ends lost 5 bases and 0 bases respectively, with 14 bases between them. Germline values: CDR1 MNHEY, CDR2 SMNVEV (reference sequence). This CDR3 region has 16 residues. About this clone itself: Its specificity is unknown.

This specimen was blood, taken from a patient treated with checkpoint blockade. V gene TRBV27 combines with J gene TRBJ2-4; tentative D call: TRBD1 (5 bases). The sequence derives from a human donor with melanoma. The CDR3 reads CASSAQVPLAKNIQYF. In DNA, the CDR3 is TGTGCCAGCAGTGCACAGGTTCCTCTAGCCAAAAACATTCAGTACTTC.